Listed here are 26 T cell receptor beta chains from one sample, sequenced in a study of blood T cell repertoires in COVID-19. Libraries were prepared by immunoSEQ multiplex PCR; TCRdb keeps only in-frame clonotypes and omits some of them. Altogether some 250,000 clones are present, around 90% being singletons, with the ten largest covering approximately 7.5%. Sequences were obtained from peripheral blood. Source of these receptors: a man aged 55-75 years who had recovered from COVID-19.

This chain joins TRBV6-6 and TRBJ2-5, with 13 bases lining up with TRBD2. The CDR3 extends over 17 amino acids. Trimming cost V 5 bases and J 6 bases; bases outside gene matches: 12. Germline assignment: CDR1 MNHNY and CDR2 SVGAGI (reference sequence). The CDR3 coding sequence is TGTGCCAGCAGTCGGGGACTAGCGGGGCCTTCAAAAAAGACCCAGTACTTC. This translates into CASSRGLAGPSKKTQYF.

Only one count was recorded for this clone. This rearrangement joins TRBV29-1 to TRBJ2-2; 7 positions agree with TRBD2. The germline CDR1 and CDR2 sequences are SQVTM and ANQGSEA. The V segment lost 5 bases and the J segment 4 bases; nucleotides outside the gene matches: 13. This CDR3 has 16 amino acids. DNA of the CDR3: TGCAGCGTTTTCTCCGGGGGGAGGGAAACCACCGGGGAGCTGTTTTTT. Protein sequence: CSVFSGGRETTGELFF.

The chain recombines TRBV4-1 with TRBJ1-3; a weak D match, TRBD1 (6 bases). The germline CDR1 and CDR2 sequences are MGHRA and YSYEKL. The V and J ends lost 0 bases and 5 bases respectively, with 17 bases between them. This CDR3 has 17 residues. The CDR3: CASSQEAGQGQRNTIYF. CDR3 in DNA: TGCGCCAGCAGCCAAGAGGCTGGGCAGGGGCAAAGAAACACCATATATTTT.

This clone was seen a handful of times. The CDR3 sequence: CASSPGQRSGNTIYF. The CDR3 DNA follows: TGCGCCAGCAGCCCGGGACAGCGCTCTGGAAACACCATATATTTT. J is TRBJ1-3 and V is TRBV5-1, with 7 bases lining up with TRBD1. Losses at the gene ends were 4 bases for V and 0 bases for J; bases not matched to a gene: 4. Per germline, CDR1 SGHRS and CDR2 YFSETQ. CDR3 length: 15 residues.

The chain carries TRBV5-1 and TRBJ2-5; maybe TRBD2 (6 bases). This CDR3 comprises 16 residues. Germline CDR1 and CDR2: SGHRS and YFSETQ. Between the trimmed V and J ends, which lost 2 bases and 2 bases, there was a span of 16 bases. The CDR3: CASSFLLTGLQETQYF. The CDR3 bases are TGCGCCAGCAGCTTTTTATTAACGGGACTTCAAGAGACCCAGTACTTC.

CDR3 amino acids: CASSQDSGVDNEQFF. The CDR3 coding sequence is TGTGCCAGCAGCCAAGACAGCGGGGTGGACAATGAGCAGTTCTTC. The chain combines TRBV3-1 (or the pseudogene TRBV3-2) with TRBJ2-1; 7 bases map to TRBD2. From germline, CDR1 is LGHDT and CDR2 YNNKEL (reference sequence). This CDR3 is built from 15 residues. J was trimmed by 5 bases and V by 0 bases; bases with no gene match: 4.

The rearrangement uses TRBV5-1 and TRBJ1-2; a possible D gene is TRBD1 (5 bases). V was cut by 0 bases and J by 7 bases, with 13 bases left in between. From germline, CDR1 is SGHRS and CDR2 YFSETQ. This CDR3 spans 14 amino acids. CDR3 nucleotide sequence: TGCGCCAGCAGCTTGGAGCAGGGTCGGTCTGGCTACACCTTC. Translating it yields CASSLEQGRSGYTF. Complete variable domain (other parts from reference TRBV5-1 and TRBJ1-2): KAGVTQTPRYLIKTRGQQVTLSCSPISGHRSVSWYQQTPGQGLQFLFEYFSETQRNKGNFPGRFSGRQFSNSRSEMNVSTLELGDSALYLCASSLEQGRSGYTFGSGTRLTVV.

This rearrangement joins TRBV18 to TRBJ2-7; the match to TRBD1 covers 8 bases. The germline gives CDR1 KGHSH, CDR2 LQKENI. V was pared by 0 bases and J by 6 bases, with 1 base of the junction left unmatched. The CDR3 consists of 13 residues. CDR3 DNA: TGTGCCAGCTCACCACCGGGACAGGCCGAGCAGTACTTC. This codes for CASSPPGQAEQYF.

This chain links TRBV6-1 with TRBJ2-2; possibly TRBD1 for D (6 bases). Germline loops: CDR1 MNHNS, CDR2 SASEGT. Trimming removed 3 bases from V and 5 bases from J, with 10 bases in between. The CDR3 covers 14 residues. CDR3 sequence: CASSELQGTGELFF. CDR3 nucleotide sequence: TGTGCCAGCAGTGAGTTACAGGGTACCGGGGAGCTGTTTTTT.

The genes are TRBV2 and TRBJ1-5; 8 nucleotides line up with TRBD1. The CDR3 is 21 residues long. CDR1 and CDR2 from the germline V gene are SNHLY and FYNNEI. Trimming cost V 7 bases and J 1 base; bases outside gene matches: 24. Written as DNA, the CDR3 is TGTGCCAGCACCCGAGGACAGGGAGGCTCCTCCCGGGGAGGGAGCAATCAGCCCCAGCATTTT. This codes for CASTRGQGGSSRGGSNQPQHF.

This chain joins TRBV29-1 and TRBJ1-5, with D possibly being TRBD1 (6 bases). Trimming removed 6 bases at V and 0 bases at J, with 21 bases between. Germline V gene lookup returns CDR1 SQVTM and CDR2 ANQGSEA. This CDR3 contains 17 residues. CDR3 amino acids: CSVVGRGPTYSNQPQHF. For the CDR3, the DNA is TGCAGCGTCGTGGGCAGGGGCCCCACTTATAGCAATCAGCCCCAGCATTTT.

This sequence joins TRBV12-5 and TRBJ1-3, with D perhaps TRBD1 (6 bases). The V end was cut by 3 bases, the J end by 0 bases, with 9 bases between. Germline V lookup: CDR1 LGHNT, CDR2 FRNRAP. This CDR3 region has 15 residues. Written as DNA, the CDR3 is TGTGCTAGTGGTTTCATAGGGGGCTCTGGAAACACCATATATTTT. This sequence encodes CASGFIGGSGNTIYF.

The chain has TRBV24-1 and TRBJ2-7, with 8 bases that match TRBD1. With 5 bases clipped from V and 2 bases from J, the junction kept 10 bases outside the gene matches. Germline V CDR1 and CDR2: KGHDR, SFDVKD. This CDR3 comprises 16 residues. The CDR3 region is CATSALLGTGAYEQYF. The CDR3, as DNA: TGTGCCACCAGTGCCCTTCTCGGGACAGGAGCCTACGAGCAGTACTTC.

The table lists this clone with a count of one. The chain uses TRBV30 and TRBJ2-4; maybe TRBD2 (5 bases). The CDR3 runs to 15 residues. Germline V gives CDR1 GTSNPN, CDR2 SVGIG (reference sequence). V was pared by 0 bases and J by 0 bases, with 9 bases between. The DNA of the CDR3 is TGTGCCTGGAGTGTCGGGGTCCTAGCCAAAAACATTCAGTACTTC. Translation: CAWSVGVLAKNIQYF.

The rearrangement joins TRBV7-9 to TRBJ2-5, with 12 bases identical to TRBD2. The CDR3 contains 16 residues. Germline CDR1 reads SEHNR; CDR2 reads FQNEAQ (reference sequence). V shed 4 bases and J 5 bases; nucleotides not matched to a gene: 8. The CDR3 DNA reads as TGTGCCAGCAGCTCATCGACTAGCGGGGGCCGGGAGACCCAGTACTTC. It codes for CASSSSTSGGRETQYF.

For the CDR3, the DNA is TGTGCCAGTAGTATAGGCGCTTCTTATGGCTACACCTTC. Translating it yields CASSIGASYGYTF. J is TRBJ1-2 and V is TRBV19; D gene ambiguous. Germline V gene sequence: CDR1 LNHDA, CDR2 SQIVND (reference sequence). The CDR3 has 13 amino acids. Trimming cost V 1 base and J 5 bases, with 8 bases left between them. The full variable domain, with the rest looked up from reference TRBV19 and TRBJ1-2, is DGGITQSPKYLFRKEGQNVTLSCEQNLNHDAMYWYRQDPGQGLRLIYYSQIVNDFQKGDIAEGYSVSREKKESFPLTVTSAQKNPTAFYLCASSIGASYGYTFGSGTRLTVV.

The rearrangement uses TRBV23-1 and TRBJ1-1; unclear D gene. TRBV23-1 is treated as an ORF (open reading frame) with a function not yet certain. The CDR3 consists of 16 residues. V lost 4 bases, J lost 6 bases, and 21 bases lay in between. The CDR3 here is CASSPSPKRLPAEAFF. The CDR3 DNA reads TGCGCCAGCAGTCCGTCCCCGAAACGTCTGCCGGCTGAAGCTTTCTTT.

The rearrangement links TRBV25-1 to TRBJ1-1, with no clear D. The CDR3 runs 11 residues. Looked up from germline, CDR1 is MGHDK and CDR2 is SYGVNS. The V gene lost 5 bases and the J gene lost 1 base, with 2 bases spanning the gap. The CDR3 region is CASSQNTEAFF. For the CDR3, the DNA is TGTGCCAGCAGTCAGAACACTGAAGCTTTCTTT.

The chain employs TRBV7-2 and TRBJ2-5; unclear D gene. This CDR3 region has 15 residues. Trimming stripped 1 base from V and 9 bases from J, with 18 bases between. Germline V gene lookup returns CDR1 SGHTA and CDR2 FQGNSA. CDR3 loop: CASSLDSQGPNSQYF. DNA for the CDR3: TGTGCCAGCAGCTTAGATAGCCAAGGCCCGAATTCCCAGTACTTC.

J is TRBJ2-3 and V is TRBV5-6; 8 bases are a match to TRBD2. V shed 7 bases and J 4 bases; nucleotides not matched to a gene: 14. Germline assignment: CDR1 SGHDT and CDR2 YYEEEE. The CDR3 sequence is 16 residues long. DNA for the CDR3: TGTGCCAGCGGCAGACTGGCGGGGGGCAGTCCAGATACGCAGTATTTT. This codes for CASGRLAGGSPDTQYF.

This chain links TRBV29-1 with TRBJ1-4, with D possibly matching TRBD1 (5 bases). Germline loops: CDR1 SQVTM, CDR2 ANQGSEA. Deletions cut 3 bases from V and 7 bases from J, with 12 bases between. The CDR3 runs to 13 residues. Written as DNA, the CDR3 is TGCAGCGTTGACCGGGGGAGGGGTGAAAAACTGTTTTTT. Translation: CSVDRGRGEKLFF.

The chain recombines TRBV5-6 with TRBJ2-6; tentative D call: TRBD2 (5 bases). Per the germline V gene, CDR1 is SGHDT and CDR2 is YYEEEE. The CDR3 is 17 residues long. Trimming removed 2 bases from V and 1 base from J, with 13 bases in between. CDR3 in amino acids: CASSFLIRGSGANVLTF. CDR3 in DNA: TGTGCCAGCAGCTTTTTGATTCGGGGTTCTGGGGCCAACGTCCTGACTTTC.

The rearrangement joins TRBV5-5 to TRBJ1-2, with 9 bases aligning to TRBD1. The germline V gene has CDR1 SGHKS and CDR2 YYEKEE (reference sequence). This CDR3 spans 16 amino acids. J was trimmed by 5 bases and V by 2 bases; bases with no gene match: 10. The CDR3 nucleotides read TGTGCCAGCAGCTTTACAGGGGGCGCGTTAGGATATGGCTACACCTTC. Protein: CASSFTGGALGYGYTF.

The chain uses TRBV25-1 and TRBJ2-3; 10 bases line up with TRBD2. The V and J ends lost 3 bases and 3 bases, in that order; junction bases with no gene match: 6. Looked up from germline, CDR1 is MGHDK and CDR2 is SYGVNS. This CDR3 contains 16 residues. The CDR3 DNA reads as TGTGCCAGCAGTGACCCGACTAGCGGGTATACAGATACGCAGTATTTT. Amino acids: CASSDPTSGYTDTQYF.

The chain couples TRBV14 to TRBJ2-3, with D possibly TRBD2 on 6 matching bases. From germline, CDR1 is SGHDN and CDR2 FVKESK. Between the trimmed V and J ends, which lost 1 base and 2 bases, there was a span of 10 bases. This CDR3 has 15 residues. CDR3 residues: CASSQGAGYTDTQYF. The CDR3, as DNA: TGTGCCAGCAGCCAAGGTGCGGGATACACAGATACGCAGTATTTT.

V and J are TRBV2 and TRBJ1-4, with D possibly matching TRBD1 (5 bases). Trimming took 4 bases from V and 5 from J, leaving 14 bases between them. Germline V gene sequence: CDR1 SNHLY, CDR2 FYNNEI. This CDR3 comprises 15 residues. CDR3 residues: CASSALRQGNEKLFF. The DNA for the CDR3 is TGTGCCAGCAGTGCATTGAGGCAGGGAAATGAAAAACTGTTTTTT.